Following are 13 T cell receptor beta chains from one sample sequenced in a study of cytomegalovirus exposure and HLA in healthy donors (dated by TCRdb to 2016 to 2017). Library preparation was by the immunoSEQ multiplex PCR assay. For the multiplex PCR, a mixture combining 60 forward primers for TCR Vbeta segments and 13 reverse primers for TCR Jbeta segments was used. As stored in TCRdb, this immuneACCESS dataset retains in-frame rearrangements with V and J assigned. A fraction of the clones does not appear; measured against another copy, unresolved V genes explain less than half of the discrepancy, and the remainder lacks a known reason. The sample table holds about 33,000 clones. The ten largest make up 3.5% to 5% of the sample. Specimen: PBMCs. These receptors were taken from a woman in her thirties or forties in good health and CMV-seropositive.

The chain joins TRBV20-1 to TRBJ1-2; 9 bases fit TRBD1. The CDR3 spans 11 residues. CDR1 is DFQATT and CDR2 is SNEGSKA in the germline V gene (reference sequence). The CDR3: CACSGQGRYTF. The CDR3, as DNA: TGCGCCTGCAGTGGACAGGGGCGCTACACCTTC.

The chain combines TRBV7-9 with TRBJ1-1, with D maybe TRBD1 (6 bases). Trimming removed 2 bases from V and 4 bases from J, with 11 bases in between. The CDR3 extends over 14 amino acids. CDR1 and CDR2 from the germline V gene are SEHNR and FQNEAQ (reference sequence). The CDR3 nucleotides read TGTGCCAGCAGCTTACCAGGGGTGGCCACTGAAGCTTTCTTT. Its protein product is CASSLPGVATEAFF.

The chain uses TRBV7-9 and TRBJ1-2; 12 bases match TRBD1. CDR1 SEHNR and CDR2 FQNEAQ come from the germline V gene (reference sequence). V shed 6 bases, J shed 6 bases, and the junction held 14 bases outside the gene matches. There are 17 residues in the CDR3. The CDR3 sequence: CASSHRDRGREKDGYTF. For the CDR3, the DNA is TGTGCCAGCAGTCACCGGGACAGGGGGCGCGAAAAGGATGGCTACACCTTC. The full variable domain, completed using reference TRBV7-9 and TRBJ1-2, is DTGVSQNPRHKITKRGQNVTFRCDPISEHNRLYWYRQTLGQGPEFLTYFQNEAQLEKSRLLSDRFSAERPKGSFSTLEIQRTEQGDSAMYLCASSHRDRGREKDGYTFGSGTRLTVV.

This chain connects TRBV15 to TRBJ2-7; 7 bases are shared with TRBD2. CDR1 is LNHNV and CDR2 is YYDKDF in the germline V gene (reference sequence). The J segment lost 6 bases and the V segment lost 0 bases, leaving 5 bases of the junction unmatched. This CDR3 is 14 amino acids long. The CDR3 loop reads CATSRDLRTSEQYF. The DNA of the CDR3 is TGTGCCACCAGCAGAGATCTCCGGACTAGCGAGCAGTACTTC.

The chain uses TRBV5-1 and TRBJ2-7, with TRBD2 matching over 8 bases. The CDR3 spans 15 residues. Trimming removed 4 bases from V and 5 bases from J; junction bases left unmatched: 11. Germline V gene data show CDR1 as SGHRS and CDR2 as YFSETQ. CDR3 loop: CASSLGSGSGDEQYF. The DNA for the CDR3 is TGCGCCAGCAGCCTAGGAAGCGGGAGCGGCGACGAGCAGTACTTC.

V gene TRBV9 combines with J gene TRBJ2-5, with 8 bases matching TRBD2. V lost 3 bases, J lost 2 bases, and 3 bases stayed unmatched. Germline V CDR1 and CDR2: SGDLS, YYNGEE. CDR3 length: 14 amino acids. The CDR3 sequence is CASSEERGQETQYF. CDR3 nucleotide sequence: TGTGCCAGCAGCGAGGAGCGGGGGCAAGAGACCCAGTACTTC. Full variable domain (rest looked up from reference TRBV9 and TRBJ2-5): DSGVTQTPKHLITATGQRVTLRCSPRSGDLSVYWYQQSLDQGLQFLIQYYNGEERAKGNILERFSAQQFPDLHSELNLSSLELGDSALYFCASSEERGQETQYFGPGTRLLVL.

The chain links TRBV19 to TRBJ2-1, with 9 bases lining up with TRBD2. Germline lookup yields CDR1 LNHDA and CDR2 SQIVND (reference sequence). V was clipped by 3 bases and J by 10 bases; unmatched bases: 10. The CDR3 covers 15 residues. The CDR3 DNA is TGTGCCAGTAGTATTACCCTAGCGGGGTCTCGGGAGCAGTTCTTC. Translation gives CASSITLAGSREQFF.

The chain links TRBV6-1 to TRBJ1-1; 11 nucleotides match TRBD1. V was pared by 6 bases and J by 14 bases, with 8 bases of the junction left unmatched. The CDR3 loop spans 12 amino acids. Germline CDR1 MNHNS, CDR2 SASEGT. DNA for the CDR3: TGTGCCAGCAGACGGACAGGGGGCGAAGTATTCTTT. Residues: CASRRTGGEVFF.

The V gene is TRBV25-1, the J gene TRBJ2-1; 10 positions match TRBD1. J lost 10 bases, V lost 2 bases, and 14 bases had no gene match. CDR3 size: 17 residues. Germline V gene sequence: CDR1 MGHDK, CDR2 SYGVNS. The DNA for the CDR3 is TGTGCCAGCAGTGAACCCGACAGGGGGCTTGGCGGGCGGGAGCAGTTCTTC. This sequence encodes CASSEPDRGLGGREQFF.

As for this clone: A junction end diverges from the germline sequence, so it may reflect a read error. The J gene is TRBJ1-2, the V gene TRBV11-2, with D unresolved. CDR3 length: 11 amino acids. Looked up from germline, CDR1 is SGHAT and CDR2 is FQNNGV. CDR3 DNA sequence: TGTGCCAGCAGCTTAGATCAGACTGCCCACTTC. Its protein product is CASSLDQTAHF.

A note on this clone: Other DNA sequences of this sample code for an identical CDR3. The rearrangement joins TRBV30 to TRBJ2-7; D gene unclear. The CDR3 has 14 amino acids. Germline V gene lookup returns CDR1 GTSNPN and CDR2 SVGIG (reference sequence). Trimming cost V 4 bases and J 2 bases, with 15 bases left between them. CDR3 region: CAWIVRREAYEQYF. CDR3 sequence (DNA): TGTGCCTGGATTGTGAGGAGAGAAGCCTACGAGCAGTACTTC.

The rearrangement links TRBV6-1 to TRBJ2-3, with TRBD1 identical over 7 bases. Germline trimming cut 6 bases from V and 6 bases from J; bases unmatched to any gene: 6. CDR1 is MNHNS, CDR2 SASEGT, per germline. The CDR3 spans 13 residues. CDR3 nucleotide sequence: TGTGCCAGCAGACCGACAGGGTCGGATACGCAGTATTTT. Its protein product is CASRPTGSDTQYF.

The chain recombines TRBV28 with TRBJ2-1, with 8 bases identical to TRBD2. Germline CDR1 MDHEN, CDR2 SYDVKM. The V gene end was trimmed by 5 bases and the J gene end by 10 bases; junction bases not matched to a gene: 19. The CDR3 runs to 17 residues. The CDR3 nucleotides are TGTGCCAGCAGTCCAATTAGGACTAGCAGACTGGGGGGGGAGCAGTTCTTC. This sequence encodes CASSPIRTSRLGGEQFF.